The T cell receptor (beta chain) under discussion was sequenced for a study of radiation and T cells in renal cell carcinoma. Using immunoSEQ multiplex PCR, the repertoire was profiled, and TCRdb retains in-frame clones only, with some absent. The sample gives about 130,000 clones, about 88% of which show up once; around 11% is in the top ten. The CDR3 is 15 amino acids. Germline V lookup: CDR1 SGHDN, CDR2 FVKESK. V was cut by 3 bases and J by 10 bases, with 19 bases left in between. Time point: baseline pretreatment blood. Treatment reported: 15 Gy SBRT to primary tumor, nephrectomy 4 weeks later. The V gene is TRBV14, the J gene TRBJ2-1; either TRBD1 or TRBD2 may fit D (6 bases each). The sequenced sample was blood, obtained from a patient whose treatment included radiotherapy and nephrectomy. This clonotype was obtained from a woman aged 45-65 years with renal cell carcinoma. In nucleotides, the CDR3 is TGTGCCAGCAGCCAGTCGGGGGCCGGGTCGCGGGAGCAGTTCTTC. Translation gives CASSQSGAGSREQFF.